The rows below give T cell receptor beta chains drawn from one sample of a study of T cells in localized non-small cell lung cancer. Profiling relied on immunoSEQ multiplex PCR, and the TCRdb table lists in-frame clones only, not all of them. Among some 30,000 clones listed, around 94% were seen once. The sequenced sample was peripheral blood, obtained before any cancer treatment. These receptors were obtained from a woman aged 40-69 years with stage I lung adenocarcinoma. Each CDR3 is given with its conserved first and last residue. The order of the fields is J gene, clone size, D gene, V gene, CDR3 protein, CDR3 DNA. The D gene is left open where the match is weak. Size values are once, few and many counts, or a class for expanded clones, and some rows have none.

j_call: TRBJ1-3; clone_size: NA; d_call: NA; v_call: TRBV9; cdr3_aa: CASSVATSGMGNTIYF; cdr3_nt: TGTGCCAGCAGCGTAGCTACATCGGGGATGGGAAACACCATATATTTT
j_call: TRBJ2-1; clone_size: NA; d_call: TRBD1; v_call: TRBV28; cdr3_aa: CASSRTAGGRSGHNEQFF; cdr3_nt: TGTGCCAGCAGTCGAACGGCAGGGGGCCGCTCCGGTCACAATGAGCAGTTCTTC
j_call: TRBJ2-2; clone_size: NA; d_call: TRBD1; v_call: TRBV10-1; cdr3_aa: CANNWGLRGPGGELFF; cdr3_nt: TGCGCCAATAACTGGGGCCTTAGGGGGCCTGGCGGGGAGCTGTTTTTT
j_call: TRBJ2-4; clone_size: NA; d_call: NA; v_call: TRBV7-7; cdr3_aa: CASSIVEGDIQYF; cdr3_nt: TGTGCCAGCAGTATAGTAGAAGGGGACATTCAGTACTTC
j_call: TRBJ2-7; clone_size: NA; d_call: TRBD2; v_call: TRBV6-6; cdr3_aa: CASSLGGTYEQYF; cdr3_nt: TGTGCCAGCAGCCTGGGGGGGACGTACGAGCAGTACTTC
j_call: TRBJ2-5; clone_size: NA; d_call: NA; v_call: TRBV5-1; cdr3_aa: CASSLNRALGVETQYF; cdr3_nt: TGCGCCAGCAGCTTGAACAGGGCTCTGGGTGTCGAGACCCAGTACTTC
j_call: TRBJ2-7; clone_size: once; d_call: NA; v_call: TRBV29-1; cdr3_aa: CSVVTGSSYEQYF; cdr3_nt: TGCAGCGTTGTTACAGGGAGTTCCTACGAGCAGTACTTC
j_call: TRBJ1-2; clone_size: NA; d_call: TRBD1; v_call: TRBV11-2; cdr3_aa: CASSSPGQIYGYTF; cdr3_nt: TGTGCCAGCAGCTCCCCGGGACAGATATATGGCTACACCTTC
j_call: TRBJ2-1; clone_size: NA; d_call: NA; v_call: TRBV6-7; cdr3_aa: CASIPRVDEQFF; cdr3_nt: TGTGCCAGCATACCCAGGGTTGATGAGCAGTTCTTC
j_call: TRBJ1-5; clone_size: NA; d_call: NA; v_call: TRBV7-9; cdr3_aa: CASSLGGASQPQHF; cdr3_nt: TGTGCCAGCAGCTTAGGGGGGGCAAGTCAGCCCCAGCATTTT
j_call: TRBJ1-2; clone_size: once; d_call: TRBD1; v_call: TRBV11-1; cdr3_aa: CASSLDRHNYGYTF; cdr3_nt: TGTGCCAGCAGCTTGGACAGGCATAACTATGGCTACACCTTC
j_call: TRBJ1-3; clone_size: NA; d_call: NA; v_call: TRBV5-1; cdr3_aa: CASSSDFRGSGNTIYF; cdr3_nt: TGCGCCAGCAGCTCGGATTTCAGGGGTTCTGGAAACACCATATATTTT
j_call: TRBJ1-6; clone_size: NA; d_call: TRBD1; v_call: TRBV9; cdr3_aa: CASSVDPTGTGNSPLHF; cdr3_nt: TGTGCCAGCAGCGTAGACCCAACCGGGACAGGGAATTCACCCCTCCACTTT
j_call: TRBJ2-1; clone_size: NA; d_call: NA; v_call: TRBV28; cdr3_aa: CASSRGLYNEQFF; cdr3_nt: TGTGCCAGCAGTCGTGGCCTTTACAATGAGCAGTTCTTC
j_call: TRBJ1-4; clone_size: NA; d_call: NA; v_call: TRBV28; cdr3_aa: CASSQAPENEKLFF; cdr3_nt: TGTGCCAGCAGTCAAGCCCCCGAAAATGAAAAACTGTTTTTT
j_call: TRBJ2-1; clone_size: NA; d_call: TRBD1; v_call: TRBV7-2; cdr3_aa: CASSSKVRQGVGEQFF; cdr3_nt: TGTGCCAGCAGCTCGAAAGTGAGACAGGGCGTGGGCGAGCAGTTCTTC
j_call: TRBJ2-1; clone_size: NA; d_call: TRBD2; v_call: TRBV4-2; cdr3_aa: CASSQDRLAAYNEQFF; cdr3_nt: TGTGCCAGCAGCCAAGATCGACTAGCGGCCTACAATGAGCAGTTCTTC
j_call: TRBJ1-2; clone_size: once; d_call: TRBD1; v_call: TRBV19; cdr3_aa: CASSIVLTGVYGYTF; cdr3_nt: TGTGCCAGTAGTATAGTCCTCACAGGGGTATATGGCTACACCTTC
j_call: TRBJ2-2; clone_size: NA; d_call: NA; v_call: TRBV7-8; cdr3_aa: CASSLRYGSENTGELFF; cdr3_nt: TGTGCCAGCAGCTTACGTTATGGTAGCGAGAACACCGGGGAGCTGTTTTTT
j_call: TRBJ1-2; clone_size: NA; d_call: NA; v_call: TRBV5-6; cdr3_aa: CASSLPGYNNYGYTF; cdr3_nt: TGTGCCAGCAGCCTCCCAGGGTATAATAACTATGGCTACACCTTC
j_call: TRBJ2-5; clone_size: few; d_call: TRBD1; v_call: TRBV18; cdr3_aa: CASSQSRGRETQYF; cdr3_nt: TGTGCCAGCTCACAATCCAGGGGGCGAGAGACCCAGTACTTC
j_call: TRBJ1-2; clone_size: NA; d_call: NA; v_call: TRBV14; cdr3_aa: CASSQALTYYGYTF; cdr3_nt: TGTGCCAGCAGCCAAGCGTTAACCTACTATGGCTACACCTTC
j_call: TRBJ1-2; clone_size: few; d_call: NA; v_call: TRBV21-1; cdr3_aa: CASSIEGWSF; cdr3_nt: TGTGCCAGCAGCATCGAAGGGTGGAGCTTC
j_call: TRBJ2-1; clone_size: NA; d_call: NA; v_call: TRBV11-1; cdr3_aa: CASSLFGLDVSYNEQFF; cdr3_nt: TGTGCCAGCAGCTTATTCGGCTTGGACGTCTCCTACAATGAGCAGTTCTTC
j_call: TRBJ2-1; clone_size: NA; d_call: NA; v_call: TRBV7-3; cdr3_aa: CASSEGGYNEQFF; cdr3_nt: TGTGCCAGCAGCGAGGGAGGTTACAATGAGCAGTTCTTC
j_call: TRBJ2-7; clone_size: NA; d_call: NA; v_call: TRBV29-1; cdr3_aa: CSAWDGNYEQYF; cdr3_nt: TGCAGCGCCTGGGACGGAAACTACGAGCAGTACTTC
j_call: TRBJ2-3; clone_size: few; d_call: NA; v_call: TRBV5-1; cdr3_aa: CASSLAVGGLGTDTQYF; cdr3_nt: TGCGCCAGCAGCTTGGCGGTGGGGGGGCTCGGCACAGATACGCAGTATTTT
j_call: TRBJ1-5; clone_size: NA; d_call: TRBD1; v_call: TRBV28; cdr3_aa: CASNLDRDQPQHF; cdr3_nt: TGTGCCAGCAATCTGGACAGGGATCAGCCCCAGCATTTT
j_call: TRBJ2-1; clone_size: NA; d_call: TRBD2; v_call: TRBV5-1; cdr3_aa: CASSLDGGAYNEQFF; cdr3_nt: TGCGCCAGCAGCTTGGATGGGGGGGCCTACAATGAGCAGTTCTTC
j_call: TRBJ2-3; clone_size: NA; d_call: NA; v_call: TRBV7-2; cdr3_aa: CASSSDSFLTDTQYF; cdr3_nt: TGTGCCAGCAGCTCCGACAGCTTCCTCACAGATACGCAGTATTTT
j_call: TRBJ2-5; clone_size: NA; d_call: NA; v_call: TRBV5-1; cdr3_aa: CASSLGTEETQYF; cdr3_nt: TGCGCCAGCAGCTTGGGAACGGAGGAGACCCAGTACTTC